The 4 T cell receptor beta chains given below trace back to one sample, sequenced in a study of regulatory T cells in long-lasting Graves disease. Assembly of TCR beta libraries relied on iRepertoire HTBI primers together with Arm-PCR of CDR3 regions. One entry per CDR3 protein results from TCRdb running MiXCR on the multiplex PCR reads. The table has 500,000 to 700,000 distinct CDR3 sequences, about 30% seen once. Specified time point: persistent/refractory GD, antithyroid drugs over 5 years with positive TRAb. PBMCs were the source of the RNA used for TCR sequencing. Sequencing used peripheral blood mononuclear cells (PBMCs), obtained when the disease was refractory, from a patient treated with antithyroid drugs. The receptors were sampled from a female donor with Graves disease.

This clonotype was seen only a few times. Here the CDR3 reads CSARTGFQPQHF. In nucleotides, the CDR3 is TGCAGTGCTCGGACAGGGTTTCAGCCCCAGCATTTT. V and J are TRBV20-1 and TRBJ1-5, with 8 bases aligning to TRBD1. Looked up from germline, CDR1 is DFQATT and CDR2 is SNEGSKA (reference sequence). This CDR3 region has 12 residues. The V and J ends lost 5 bases and 6 bases, in that order; junction bases with no gene match: 3.

The sample holds many counts of this clonotype. The chain carries TRBV28 and TRBJ1-1; unclear D gene. Trimming took 5 bases from V and 4 from J, leaving 8 bases between them. The CDR3 is 12 residues long. Germline V gene lookup returns CDR1 MDHEN and CDR2 SYDVKM. The CDR3 here is CASSLTTTEAFF. The CDR3 nucleotides are TGTGCCAGCAGTCTCACGACCACTGAAGCTTTCTTT. Together with reference TRBV28 and TRBJ1-1, the CDR3 gives the full variable domain: DVKVTQSSRYLVKRTGEKVFLECVQDMDHENMFWYRQDPGLGLRLIYFSYDVKMKEKGDIPEGYSVSREKKERFSLILESASTNQTSMYLCASSLTTTEAFFGQGTRLTVV.

This clonotype was seen a few times. This sequence joins TRBV6-1 and TRBJ1-2; D gene uncertain. CDR3 length equals 15 residues. CDR1 MNHNS and CDR2 SASEGT come from the germline V gene. Trimming took off 6 bases at V and 0 bases at J, with 14 bases between the two ends. CDR3 sequence: CASSTDGNANYGYTF. The DNA for the CDR3 is TGTGCCAGCAGCACGGACGGCAACGCTAACTATGGCTACACCTTC.

The chain employs TRBV20-1 and TRBJ2-3; D is perhaps TRBD2 (7 bases). The V gene's germline CDR1 is DFQATT and CDR2 SNEGSKA (reference sequence). V dropped 2 bases and J dropped 5 bases, with 14 bases sitting between them. The CDR3 covers 14 residues. As DNA, the CDR3 is TGCAGTGCTAGAATAGGGGGGGGAGGAGATACGCAGTATTTT. It encodes CSARIGGGGDTQYF.